The rows below give T cell receptor beta chains drawn from one sample of a study of blood T cell repertoires in COVID-19. Sequencing used immunoSEQ multiplex PCR; TCRdb keeps in-frame clones, though not all of them. The table records roughly 140,000 clones, 82% of them present only once. The sequencing input was peripheral blood. The receptor set was obtained from a woman of 80 years or more with acute or convalescent COVID-19. Each CDR3 is given with its conserved first and last residue. D genes are given only for firm matches. The size entry is marked missing in some rows and otherwise reads once, few, many or a size class.

cdr3_nt: TGTGCCAGCAGTGGTCTAGGGGGAAAACTGTTTTTT
cdr3_aa: CASSGLGGKLFF
clone_size: NA
d_call: NA
v_call: TRBV2
j_call: TRBJ1-4

cdr3_nt: TGTGCCAGCAGTTTGGCCTCAGGAGGATACTATGGCTACACCTTC
cdr3_aa: CASSLASGGYYGYTF
clone_size: few
d_call: NA
v_call: TRBV28
j_call: TRBJ1-2

cdr3_nt: TGCGCCAGCAGTCAATCGGAAGGGAATGGGACAGGGGGCTCGAGTGAGCAGTTCTTC
cdr3_aa: CASSQSEGNGTGGSSEQFF
clone_size: NA
d_call: TRBD1
v_call: TRBV23-1
j_call: TRBJ2-1

cdr3_nt: TGTGCCAGCAGCCCCATACTAGGGGGAGGGGAGCAGTTCTTC
cdr3_aa: CASSPILGGGEQFF
clone_size: NA
d_call: NA
v_call: TRBV11-2
j_call: TRBJ2-1

cdr3_nt: TGTGCCAGCAGCTTGTCTTTTGCAGATACGCAGTATTTT
cdr3_aa: CASSLSFADTQYF
clone_size: NA
d_call: NA
v_call: TRBV5-4
j_call: TRBJ2-3

cdr3_nt: TGTGCCACCAGCAGATTCCCAGCGGGACCAAACAATGAGCAGTTCTTC
cdr3_aa: CATSRFPAGPNNEQFF
clone_size: once
d_call: TRBD2
v_call: TRBV15
j_call: TRBJ2-1

cdr3_nt: TGTGCCAGCAGTGTAATACAGGGGGCTACTGAAGCTTTCTTT
cdr3_aa: CASSVIQGATEAFF
clone_size: NA
d_call: TRBD1
v_call: TRBV2
j_call: TRBJ1-1

cdr3_nt: TGCGCCAGCAGCTTGGATGGCAGTATGAACACTGAAGCTTTCTTT
cdr3_aa: CASSLDGSMNTEAFF
clone_size: NA
d_call: NA
v_call: TRBV5-1
j_call: TRBJ1-1

cdr3_nt: TGTGCCAGCAGAGAGGGGGACAGGATCTACGAGCAGTACTTC
cdr3_aa: CASREGDRIYEQYF
clone_size: NA
d_call: TRBD1
v_call: TRBV27
j_call: TRBJ2-7

cdr3_nt: TGTGCCAGCAGCCAAGATCGGGACTGGCCTTACAATGAGCAGTTCTTC
cdr3_aa: CASSQDRDWPYNEQFF
clone_size: NA
d_call: NA
v_call: TRBV3-1/TRBV3-2
j_call: TRBJ2-1